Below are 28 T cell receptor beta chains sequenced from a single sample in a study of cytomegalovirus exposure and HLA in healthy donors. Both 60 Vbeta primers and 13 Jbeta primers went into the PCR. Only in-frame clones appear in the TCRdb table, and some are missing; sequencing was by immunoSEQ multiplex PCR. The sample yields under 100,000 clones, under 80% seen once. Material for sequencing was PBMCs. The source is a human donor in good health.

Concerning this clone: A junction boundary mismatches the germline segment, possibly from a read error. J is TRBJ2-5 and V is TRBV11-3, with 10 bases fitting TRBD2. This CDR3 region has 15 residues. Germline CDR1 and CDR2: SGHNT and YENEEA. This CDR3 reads CASSTRLAGEEIQYF. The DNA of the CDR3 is TGTGCCAGCAGCACCCGTCTAGCGGGAGAAGAGATCCAGTACTTC.

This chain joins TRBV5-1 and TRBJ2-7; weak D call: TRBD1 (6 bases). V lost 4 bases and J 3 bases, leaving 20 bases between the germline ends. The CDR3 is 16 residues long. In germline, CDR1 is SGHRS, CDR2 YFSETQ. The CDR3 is CASSPGGRDTYYEQYF. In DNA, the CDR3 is TGCGCCAGCAGCCCTGGAGGTAGGGACACCTACTACGAGCAGTACTTC.

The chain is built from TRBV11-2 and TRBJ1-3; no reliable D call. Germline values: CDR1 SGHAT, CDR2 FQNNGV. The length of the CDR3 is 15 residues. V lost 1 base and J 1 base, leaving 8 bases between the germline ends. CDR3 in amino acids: CASSLVSGSGNTIYF. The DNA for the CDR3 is TGTGCCAGCAGCTTAGTTTCGGGTTCTGGAAACACCATATATTTT.

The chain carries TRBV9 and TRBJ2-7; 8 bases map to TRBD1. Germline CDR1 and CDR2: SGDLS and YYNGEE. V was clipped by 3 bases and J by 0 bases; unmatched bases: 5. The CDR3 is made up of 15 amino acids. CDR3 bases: TGTGCCAGCAGCGAACGGACAGGGATCTCCTACGAGCAGTACTTC. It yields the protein CASSERTGISYEQYF.

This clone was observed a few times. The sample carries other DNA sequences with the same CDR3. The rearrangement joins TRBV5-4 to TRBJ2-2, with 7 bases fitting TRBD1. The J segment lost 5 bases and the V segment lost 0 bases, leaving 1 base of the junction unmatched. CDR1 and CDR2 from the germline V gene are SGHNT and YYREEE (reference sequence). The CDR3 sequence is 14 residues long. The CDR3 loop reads CASSLVQGTGELFF. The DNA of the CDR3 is TGTGCCAGCAGCTTGGTACAGGGGACCGGGGAGCTGTTTTTT. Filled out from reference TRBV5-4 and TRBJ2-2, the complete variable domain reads ETGVTQSPTHLIKTRGQQVTLRCSSQSGHNTVSWYQQALGQGPQFIFQYYREEENGRGNFPPRFSGLQFPNYSSELNVNALELDDSALYLCASSLVQGTGELFFGEGSRLTVL.

CDR3 nucleotide sequence: TGTGCCAGCAGTCCGGGACAGGGCACAGATACGCAGTATTTT. Encoded protein: CASSPGQGTDTQYF. The chain employs TRBV2 and TRBJ2-3, with 8 nucleotides matching TRBD1. V was clipped by 5 bases and J by 1 base; unmatched bases: 2. The length of the CDR3 is 14 residues. Germline V gene sequence: CDR1 SNHLY, CDR2 FYNNEI.

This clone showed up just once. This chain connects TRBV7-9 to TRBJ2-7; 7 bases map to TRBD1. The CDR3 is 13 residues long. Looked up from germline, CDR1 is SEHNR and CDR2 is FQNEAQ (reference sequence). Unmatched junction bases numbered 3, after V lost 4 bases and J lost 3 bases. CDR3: CASSWDRVYEQYF. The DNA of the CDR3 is TGTGCCAGCAGCTGGGACAGAGTCTACGAGCAGTACTTC.

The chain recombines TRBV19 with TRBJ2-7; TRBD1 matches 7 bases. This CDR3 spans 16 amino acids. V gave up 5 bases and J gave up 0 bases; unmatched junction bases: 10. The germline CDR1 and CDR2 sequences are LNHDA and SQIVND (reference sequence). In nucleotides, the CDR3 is TGTGCCAGTAGTCCTTCGAAGGGGGACAGCTCCTACGAGCAGTACTTC. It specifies CASSPSKGDSSYEQYF.

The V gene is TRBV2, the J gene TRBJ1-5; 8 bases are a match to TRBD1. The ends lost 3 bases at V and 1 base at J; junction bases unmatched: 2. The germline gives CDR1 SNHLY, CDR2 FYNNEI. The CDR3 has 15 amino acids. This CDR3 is CASSDDRGSNQPQHF. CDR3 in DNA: TGTGCCAGCAGTGACGACAGGGGAAGCAATCAGCCCCAGCATTTT.

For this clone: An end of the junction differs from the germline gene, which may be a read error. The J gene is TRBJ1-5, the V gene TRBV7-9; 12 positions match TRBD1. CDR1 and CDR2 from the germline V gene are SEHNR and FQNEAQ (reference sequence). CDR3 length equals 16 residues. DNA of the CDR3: TGTGTCAGCAGCTTGGGGACAGGGGGCAGCAATCAGCCCCAGCATTTT. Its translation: CVSSLGTGGSNQPQHF.

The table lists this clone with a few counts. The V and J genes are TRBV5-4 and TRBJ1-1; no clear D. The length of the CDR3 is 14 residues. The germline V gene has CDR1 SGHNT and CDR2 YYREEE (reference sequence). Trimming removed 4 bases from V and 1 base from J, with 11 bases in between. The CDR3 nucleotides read TGTGCCAGCAGCACCCGGTCTGGGAACACTGAAGCTTTCTTT. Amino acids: CASSTRSGNTEAFF.

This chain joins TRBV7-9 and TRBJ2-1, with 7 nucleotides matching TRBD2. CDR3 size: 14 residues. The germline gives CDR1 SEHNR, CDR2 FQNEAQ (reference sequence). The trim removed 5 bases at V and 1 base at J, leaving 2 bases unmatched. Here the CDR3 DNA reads TGTGCCAGCAGCGCGGGACTATCCTACAATGAGCAGTTCTTC. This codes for CASSAGLSYNEQFF.

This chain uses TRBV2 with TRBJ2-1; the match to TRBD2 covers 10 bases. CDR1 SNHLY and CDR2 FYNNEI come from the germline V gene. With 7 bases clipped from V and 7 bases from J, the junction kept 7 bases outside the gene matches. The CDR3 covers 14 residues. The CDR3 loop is CASTPQLAGNEQFF. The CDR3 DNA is TGTGCCAGCACCCCCCAACTAGCGGGGAATGAGCAGTTCTTC.

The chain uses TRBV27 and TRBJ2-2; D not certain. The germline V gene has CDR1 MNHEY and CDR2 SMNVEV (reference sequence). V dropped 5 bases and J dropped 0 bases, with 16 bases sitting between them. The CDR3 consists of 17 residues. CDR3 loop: CASSPRDNPANTGELFF. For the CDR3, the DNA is TGTGCCAGCAGTCCTCGAGACAACCCCGCGAACACCGGGGAGCTGTTTTTT.

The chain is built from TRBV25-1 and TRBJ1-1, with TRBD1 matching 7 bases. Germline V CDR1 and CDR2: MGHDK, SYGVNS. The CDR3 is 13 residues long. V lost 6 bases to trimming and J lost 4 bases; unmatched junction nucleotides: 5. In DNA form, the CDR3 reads TGTGCCAGCAGGGGACAGAAGGGCACTGAAGCTTTCTTT. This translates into CASRGQKGTEAFF.

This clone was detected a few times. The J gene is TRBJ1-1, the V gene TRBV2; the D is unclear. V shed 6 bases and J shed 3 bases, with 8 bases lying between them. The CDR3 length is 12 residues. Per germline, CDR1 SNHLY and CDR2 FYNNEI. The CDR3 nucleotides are TGTGCCAGCAGCCTTGTAGACACTGAAGCTTTCTTT. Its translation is CASSLVDTEAFF.

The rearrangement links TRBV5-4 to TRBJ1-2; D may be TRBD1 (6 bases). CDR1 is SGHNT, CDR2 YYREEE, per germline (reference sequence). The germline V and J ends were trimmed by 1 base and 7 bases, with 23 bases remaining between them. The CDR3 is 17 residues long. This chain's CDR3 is CASSLKGGARGTSGYTF. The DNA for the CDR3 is TGTGCCAGCAGCTTGAAAGGTGGGGCCAGGGGTACTTCTGGCTACACCTTC.

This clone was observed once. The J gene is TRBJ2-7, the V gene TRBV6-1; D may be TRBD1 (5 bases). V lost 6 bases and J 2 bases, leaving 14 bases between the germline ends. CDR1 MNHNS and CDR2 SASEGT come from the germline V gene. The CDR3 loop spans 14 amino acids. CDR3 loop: CASRVGQAPYEQYF. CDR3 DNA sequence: TGTGCCAGCAGAGTGGGGCAGGCCCCCTACGAGCAGTACTTC.

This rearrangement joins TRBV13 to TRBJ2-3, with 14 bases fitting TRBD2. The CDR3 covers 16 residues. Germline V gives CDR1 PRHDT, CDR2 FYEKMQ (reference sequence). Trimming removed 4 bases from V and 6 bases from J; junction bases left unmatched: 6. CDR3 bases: TGTGCCAGCAGCTCCGGGACTAGCGGGAGTAGGGATACGCAGTATTTT. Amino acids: CASSSGTSGSRDTQYF.

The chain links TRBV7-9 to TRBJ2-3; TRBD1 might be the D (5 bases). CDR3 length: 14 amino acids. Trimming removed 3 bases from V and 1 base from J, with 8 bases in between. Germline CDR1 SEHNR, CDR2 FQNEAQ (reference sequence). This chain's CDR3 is CASSFEGGTDTQYF. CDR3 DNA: TGTGCCAGCAGCTTTGAAGGGGGCACAGATACGCAGTATTTT.

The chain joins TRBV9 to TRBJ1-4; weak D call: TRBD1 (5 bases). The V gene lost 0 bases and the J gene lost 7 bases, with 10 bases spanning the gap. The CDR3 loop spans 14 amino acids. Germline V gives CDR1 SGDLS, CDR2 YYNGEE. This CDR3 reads CASSVGAGGEKLFF. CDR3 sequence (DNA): TGTGCCAGCAGCGTAGGGGCCGGGGGTGAAAAACTGTTTTTT.

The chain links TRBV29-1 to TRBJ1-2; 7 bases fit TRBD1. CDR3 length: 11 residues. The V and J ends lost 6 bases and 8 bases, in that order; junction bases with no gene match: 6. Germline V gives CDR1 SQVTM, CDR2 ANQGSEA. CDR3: CSVRQGEGYTF. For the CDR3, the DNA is TGCAGCGTCAGACAGGGCGAAGGCTACACCTTC.

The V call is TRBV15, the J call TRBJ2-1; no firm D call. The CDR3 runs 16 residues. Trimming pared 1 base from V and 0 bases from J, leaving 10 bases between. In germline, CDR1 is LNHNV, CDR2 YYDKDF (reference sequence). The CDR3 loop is CATSRVRRSSYNEQFF. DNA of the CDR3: TGTGCCACCAGCAGAGTCCGGAGAAGCTCCTACAATGAGCAGTTCTTC. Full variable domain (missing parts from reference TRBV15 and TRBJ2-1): DAMVIQNPRYQVTQFGKPVTLSCSQTLNHNVMYWYQQKSSQAPKLLFHYYDKDFNNEADTPDNFQSRRPNTSFCFLDIRSPGLGDTAMYLCATSRVRRSSYNEQFFGPGTRLTVL.

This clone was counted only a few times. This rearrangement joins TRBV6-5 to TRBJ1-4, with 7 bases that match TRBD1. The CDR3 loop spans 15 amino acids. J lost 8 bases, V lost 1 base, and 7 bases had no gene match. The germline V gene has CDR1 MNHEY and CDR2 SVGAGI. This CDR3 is CASSYYVTGPEKLFF. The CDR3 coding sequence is TGTGCCAGCAGTTACTATGTGACAGGGCCCGAAAAACTGTTTTTT.

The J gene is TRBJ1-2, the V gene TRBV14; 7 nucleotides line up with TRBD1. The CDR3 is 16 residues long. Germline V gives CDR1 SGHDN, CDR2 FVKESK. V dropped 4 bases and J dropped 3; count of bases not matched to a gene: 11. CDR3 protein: CASSRKGARIDYGYTF. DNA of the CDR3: TGTGCCAGCAGCCGAAAGGGGGCGCGGATTGACTATGGCTACACCTTC.

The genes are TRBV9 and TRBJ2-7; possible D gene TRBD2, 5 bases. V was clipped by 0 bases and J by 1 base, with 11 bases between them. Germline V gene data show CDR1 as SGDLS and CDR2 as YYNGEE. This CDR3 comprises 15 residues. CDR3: CASSVAGGPSYEQYF. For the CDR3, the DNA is TGTGCCAGCAGCGTAGCCGGAGGTCCGTCCTACGAGCAGTACTTC.

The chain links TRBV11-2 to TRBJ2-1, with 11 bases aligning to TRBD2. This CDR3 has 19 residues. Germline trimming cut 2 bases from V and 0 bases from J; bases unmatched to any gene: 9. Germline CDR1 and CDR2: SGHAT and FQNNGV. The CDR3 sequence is CASSLIELAGVSSYNEQFF. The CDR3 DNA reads TGTGCCAGCAGCTTAATAGAACTAGCGGGGGTTAGCTCCTACAATGAGCAGTTCTTC.

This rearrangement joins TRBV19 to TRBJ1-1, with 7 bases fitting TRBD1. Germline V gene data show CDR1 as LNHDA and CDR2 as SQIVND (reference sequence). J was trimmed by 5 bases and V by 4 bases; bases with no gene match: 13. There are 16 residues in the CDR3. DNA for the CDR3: TGTGCCAGTAGTACCTTAGTGACAGGGAAGGCGACTGAAGCTTTCTTT. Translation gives CASSTLVTGKATEAFF.